The T cell receptor (beta chain) described here comes from a study of blood T cell repertoires in COVID-19. V shed 1 base, J shed 9 bases, and the junction held 3 bases outside the gene matches. Germline lookup yields CDR1 SGHTA and CDR2 FQGNSA. The length of the CDR3 is 13 residues. Sequencing used immunoSEQ multiplex PCR; TCRdb keeps in-frame clones, though not all of them. Among some 510,000 clones listed, over 75% were seen once. This receptor was taken from a woman in her thirties or forties who had recovered from COVID-19. The J gene is TRBJ2-1, the V gene TRBV7-2; 7 nucleotides agree with TRBD2. Sequencing was done on a sample of PBMCs or T cells enriched from blood (not recorded which). The CDR3 DNA reads as TGTGCCAGCAGCTTAGGCGGGAGCGGTGAGCAGTTCTTC. It is translated as CASSLGGSGEQFF.